The rows below give T cell receptor beta chains drawn from one sample of a study of cytomegalovirus exposure and HLA in healthy donors. The repertoire was sequenced with immunoSEQ multiplex PCR; TCRdb's copy has only in-frame clones and lacks some. The table has some 69,000 clones, approximately 97% seen once. The sequenced sample was PBMCs. The source is a young man in good health and CMV-seronegative. The CDR3 runs from the conserved cysteine through the conserved F or W. The D gene is left open where the match is weak. Clone size is stated in some rows and not others, as once, few, many or a class when expanded.

j_call	v_call	clone_size	d_call	cdr3_aa	cdr3_nt
TRBJ2-7	TRBV6-1	NA	NA	CASMERGDSYEQYF	TGTGCCAGCATGGAAAGGGGGGACAGTTACGAGCAGTACTTC
TRBJ1-2	TRBV4-1	NA	NA	CASSQSGQDGYTF	TGCGCCAGCAGCCAAAGCGGGCAAGATGGCTACACCTTC
TRBJ1-1	TRBV27	NA	NA	CASGSDTEAFF	TGTGCCAGCGGCTCCGACACTGAAGCTTTCTTT
TRBJ2-2	TRBV7-6	NA	TRBD2	CASSFPLGASGMNTGELFF	TGTGCCAGCAGCTTCCCCCTCGGGGCTAGCGGGATGAACACCGGGGAGCTGTTTTTT
TRBJ1-2	TRBV4-1	NA	TRBD1	CASSQTGDRLYGYTF	TGCGCCAGCAGCCAAACAGGGGATAGATTGTATGGCTACACCTTC
TRBJ2-7	TRBV28	NA	TRBD1	CASSPGQGSYEQYF	TGTGCCAGCAGCCCGGGACAGGGGTCCTACGAGCAGTACTTC
TRBJ2-1	TRBV6-5	NA	TRBD2	CASRRGNEQFF	TGTGCCAGCAGGCGGGGGAATGAGCAGTTCTTC
TRBJ1-1	TRBV5-4	once	TRBD1	CASSVRDRENTEAFF	TGTGCCAGCAGCGTCCGGGACAGGGAGAACACTGAAGCTTTCTTT
TRBJ2-7	TRBV10-2	NA	TRBD1	CASSSIRTGGGPYF	TGCGCCAGCAGTTCCATACGGACAGGGGGGGGTCCGTACTTC
TRBJ1-2	TRBV2	NA	NA	CASSPETGHYGYTF	TGTGCCAGCAGCCCCGAGACTGGCCACTATGGCTACACCTTC
TRBJ1-4	TRBV2	NA	NA	CASTGGANEKLFF	TGTGCCAGCACCGGGGGGGCTAATGAAAAACTGTTTTTT
TRBJ1-3	TRBV9	NA	NA	CASSVTVGGGNTIYF	TGTGCCAGCAGCGTAACCGTGGGGGGGGGAAACACCATATATTTT
TRBJ2-3	TRBV10-3	NA	TRBD1	CAISESHGTADTQYF	TGTGCCATCAGTGAGTCACACGGGACAGCAGATACGCAGTATTTT
TRBJ1-1	TRBV28	NA	NA	CASSNIRDTQESWAFF	TGTGCCAGCAGCAATATCCGGGACACCCAAGAATCGTGGGCTTTCTTT
TRBJ2-2	TRBV28	NA	TRBD1	CATSQGDTGELFF	TGTGCCACCTCACAGGGGGACACCGGGGAGCTGTTTTTT
TRBJ2-1	TRBV7-7	NA	TRBD2	CASSLAGGDDEQFF	TGTGCTAGCAGCTTAGCGGGGGGGGATGATGAGCAGTTCTTC
TRBJ2-2	TRBV6-9	NA	TRBD1	CALPRTGHGGELFF	TGTGCCTTACCTCGGACAGGGCATGGCGGGGAGCTGTTTTTT
TRBJ1-2	TRBV5-1	NA	TRBD1	CASSWGTGGANYGYTF	TGCGCCAGCAGCTGGGGGACAGGGGGCGCCAACTATGGCTACACCTTC
TRBJ2-1	TRBV5-1	NA	TRBD1	CASSRDRGRDEQFF	TGCGCCAGCAGCCGGGACAGGGGGAGGGATGAGCAGTTCTTC
TRBJ1-1	TRBV30	NA	NA	CAWSPSVYEAFF	TGTGCCTGGAGTCCATCGGTCTACGAAGCTTTCTTT
TRBJ1-3	TRBV2	NA	TRBD1	CASRQGQSVVTIYF	TGTGCCAGCAGGCAGGGACAGTCGGTGGTCACCATATATTTT
TRBJ1-3	TRBV6-5	NA	NA	CASSPQGSSGNTIYF	TGTGCCAGCAGTCCTCAGGGATCTTCTGGAAACACCATATATTTT
TRBJ2-7	TRBV11-2	NA	TRBD2	CASSPYSGNYEQYF	TGTGCCAGCAGCCCATATAGCGGGAACTACGAGCAGTACTTC